Shown below are 26 T cell receptor beta chains from a single sample sequenced in a study of OX40 agonist ivuxolimab in advanced cancers. The protocol was immunoSEQ multiplex PCR, while the TCRdb copy is restricted to in-frame clones and leaves out a portion. The sample shows some 80,000 clones, over 85% of them seen only once. This sample comprised CD4+ or CD8+ T cells sorted from blood, obtained in a trial of the OX40 agonist ivuxolimab. The source is an adult with an advanced solid tumor such as melanoma, head and neck, liver or kidney cancer.

The chain joins TRBV11-3 to TRBJ2-1; 9 nucleotides line up with TRBD2. Germline values: CDR1 SGHNT, CDR2 YENEEA. This CDR3 has 17 residues. Losses at the gene ends were 0 bases for V and 6 bases for J; bases not matched to a gene: 9. The DNA for the CDR3 is TGTGCCAGCAGCTTAGAGTCGGGTCTAGCGGGGACCAATGAGCAGTTCTTC. It encodes CASSLESGLAGTNEQFF.

This clone was seen only once. The rearrangement uses TRBV10-3 and TRBJ2-7; 7 bases are shared with TRBD1. The CDR3 spans 13 residues. Germline values: CDR1 ENHRY, CDR2 SYGVKD. The junction had 4 bases not matched to a gene; V was cut back by 2 bases and J by 6 bases. Here the CDR3 DNA reads TGTGCCATCAGTGAGGCAGGGGGTTTCGAGCAGTACTTC. This sequence encodes CAISEAGGFEQYF.

This clone has only one observation. The chain uses TRBV19 and TRBJ2-5; TRBD2 matches 7 bases. Germline values: CDR1 LNHDA, CDR2 SQIVND (reference sequence). J was trimmed by 5 bases and V by 3 bases; bases with no gene match: 12. The CDR3 covers 16 residues. For the CDR3, the DNA is TGTGCCAGTAGTATGGGGTACGGGAGGTTGGGTGAGACCCAGTACTTC. It specifies CASSMGYGRLGETQYF.

The chain is built from TRBV29-1 and TRBJ2-1; a weak D match, TRBD2 (6 bases). The CDR3 runs 10 residues. CDR1 and CDR2 (germline): SQVTM, ANQGSEA. V gave up 4 bases and J gave up 9 bases, with 7 bases separating them. DNA of the CDR3: TGCAGCGTTGGGGAGGTTGAGCAGTTCTTC. Protein sequence: CSVGEVEQFF.

The genes are TRBV5-1 and TRBJ2-3, with 10 bases fitting TRBD2. V shed 0 bases, J shed 6 bases, and the junction held 10 bases outside the gene matches. Germline values: CDR1 SGHRS, CDR2 YFSETQ. This CDR3 region has 17 residues. The CDR3 DNA reads as TGCGCCAGCAGCTTGGAGGGCGGGGTAGCGGGAGGTGATACGCAGTATTTT. Residues: CASSLEGGVAGGDTQYF.

This clone was recorded a few times. The rearrangement uses TRBV7-3 and TRBJ2-3; D is perhaps TRBD2 (7 bases). Trimming cost V 3 bases and J 5 bases, with 15 bases left between them. CDR3 length: 15 residues. The V gene's germline CDR1 is SGHTA and CDR2 FQGTGA. This chain's CDR3 is CASSFIRGGIDTQYF. CDR3 bases: TGTGCCAGCAGCTTTATCAGGGGAGGGATAGATACGCAGTATTTT.

This sequence joins TRBV27 and TRBJ2-2; D unresolved. Trimming pared 4 bases from V and 3 bases from J, leaving 3 bases between. The germline V gene encodes CDR1 MNHEY and CDR2 SMNVEV (reference sequence). This CDR3 has 12 residues. In nucleotides, the CDR3 is TGTGCCAGCAGTTCCCACACCGGGGAGCTGTTTTTT. Translating gives CASSSHTGELFF.

The rearrangement joins TRBV4-2 to TRBJ2-2; 8 bases map to TRBD2. This CDR3 region has 16 residues. Germline-derived CDR1 and CDR2 are LGHNA and YNFKEQ. The ends lost 4 bases at V and 3 bases at J; junction bases unmatched: 7. In nucleotides, the CDR3 is TGTGCCAGCAGCCTCCGGACTAGCTTCGACACCGGGGAGCTGTTTTTT. It is translated as CASSLRTSFDTGELFF.

J is TRBJ2-1 and V is TRBV29-1; D remains unclear. Trimming left V 4 bases short and J 3 bases short, with 7 bases between. CDR1 is SQVTM and CDR2 is ANQGSEA in the germline V gene. The CDR3 is 12 amino acids. Here the CDR3 DNA reads TGCAGCGTTGGGCAGGACTACAATGAGCAGTTCTTC. It codes for CSVGQDYNEQFF.

This rearrangement joins TRBV9 to TRBJ2-1; 13 bases line up with TRBD2. Germline trimming cut 3 bases from V and 9 bases from J; bases unmatched to any gene: 6. The CDR3 is 15 residues long. The germline V gene has CDR1 SGDLS and CDR2 YYNGEE. CDR3 sequence (DNA): TGTGCCAGCAGCGCAACTAGCGGGAGGGCTGCTGAGCAGTTCTTC. Translated, it gives CASSATSGRAAEQFF.

The rearrangement joins TRBV9 to TRBJ2-3; 7 bases agree with TRBD1. The CDR3 has 15 residues. Unmatched junction bases numbered 7, after V lost 0 bases and J lost 6 bases. The germline V gene encodes CDR1 SGDLS and CDR2 YYNGEE. The CDR3 bases are TGTGCCAGCAGCGTAGCCCGGACAGGTCGGGATACGCAGTATTTT. Its protein product is CASSVARTGRDTQYF.

This chain connects TRBV7-9 to TRBJ2-1, with 9 bases fitting TRBD2. The CDR3 length is 17 residues. V lost 4 bases and J lost 6; bases outside the gene matches: 13. Looked up from germline, CDR1 is SEHNR and CDR2 is FQNEAQ (reference sequence). Here the CDR3 reads CASSSLQGSGSPNEQFF. In DNA form, the CDR3 reads TGTGCCAGCAGCTCCCTACAGGGTAGCGGGAGCCCCAATGAGCAGTTCTTC.

The chain is built from TRBV28 and TRBJ2-7; 9 bases fit TRBD2. The CDR3 covers 15 residues. Germline CDR1 MDHEN, CDR2 SYDVKM. V trimming: 6 bases; J trimming: 2 bases; junction bases outside the gene matches: 8. In DNA, the CDR3 is TGTGCCAGCAGACCCCCAGCGGGAGGACCCTACGAGCAGTACTTC. Residues: CASRPPAGGPYEQYF.

This sequence joins TRBV7-8 and TRBJ2-7; TRBD1 matches at 10 bases. CDR3 length: 14 amino acids. Looked up from germline, CDR1 is SGHVS and CDR2 is FQNEAQ. V gave up 5 bases and J gave up 6 bases; unmatched junction bases: 7. The CDR3 sequence is CASSLPGTGAEQYF. In DNA, the CDR3 is TGTGCCAGCAGCCTCCCCGGGACAGGGGCCGAGCAGTACTTC.

The rearrangement joins TRBV6-5 to TRBJ2-5; D remains unclear. Germline CDR1 MNHEY, CDR2 SVGAGI. The CDR3 runs to 12 residues. V was pared by 7 bases and J by 7 bases, with 13 bases between. In DNA, the CDR3 is TGTGCCAGCAAAGGTAACCCAGGGACCCAGTACTTC. It codes for CASKGNPGTQYF.

The CDR3: CASSDGTRMREQFF. CDR3 sequence (DNA): TGCGCCAGCAGCGACGGGACTAGGATGCGTGAGCAGTTCTTC. The V call is TRBV5-1, the J call TRBJ2-1, with TRBD2 identical over 8 bases. V was clipped by 4 bases and J by 9 bases; unmatched bases: 9. The CDR3 covers 14 residues. CDR1 is SGHRS, CDR2 YFSETQ, per germline.

The chain is built from TRBV27 and TRBJ2-1; tentative D call: TRBD2 (5 bases). Looked up from germline, CDR1 is MNHEY and CDR2 is SMNVEV (reference sequence). Trimming took 10 bases from V and 6 from J, leaving 16 bases between them. The CDR3 contains 13 residues. CDR3 protein: CATTIRGANEQFF. CDR3 DNA: TGTGCCACTACCATTCGGGGAGCCAATGAGCAGTTCTTC.

The CDR3 spells CASSVAGRLAGNEQFF. DNA for the CDR3: TGTGCCAGCAGCGTAGCTGGGAGACTAGCCGGCAATGAGCAGTTCTTC. This chain connects TRBV9 to TRBJ2-1, with 7 positions matching TRBD2. The CDR3 loop spans 16 amino acids. The germline V gene encodes CDR1 SGDLS and CDR2 YYNGEE. The V and J ends lost 0 bases and 6 bases, in that order; junction bases with no gene match: 9.

The chain links TRBV7-6 to TRBJ2-7, with TRBD2 matching over 10 bases. The J segment lost 0 bases and the V segment lost 5 bases, leaving 19 bases of the junction unmatched. Germline V gene sequence: CDR1 SGHVS, CDR2 FNYEAQ. This CDR3 contains 20 residues. The CDR3 coding sequence is TGTGCCAGCAGCAATCGCCCCTCCCTGGGACTAGCGTCTCCCTCCTACGAGCAGTACTTC. This encodes CASSNRPSLGLASPSYEQYF. Using reference TRBV7-6 and TRBJ2-7 for the parts outside the CDR3, the full variable domain is GAGVSQSPRYKVTKRGQDVALRCDPISGHVSLYWYRQALGQGPEFLTYFNYEAQQDKSGLPNDRFSAERPEGSISTLTIQRTEQRDSAMYRCASSNRPSLGLASPSYEQYFGPGTRLTVT.

This chain uses TRBV7-2 with TRBJ2-7, with no clear D. V gave up 5 bases and J gave up 3 bases, with 14 bases separating them. Germline CDR1 reads SGHTA; CDR2 reads FQGNSA. The CDR3 extends over 14 amino acids. The CDR3 is CASSRPLGSYEQYF. In nucleotides, the CDR3 is TGTGCCAGCAGCCGTCCTCTTGGAAGCTACGAGCAGTACTTC. Filled out from reference TRBV7-2 and TRBJ2-7, the complete variable domain reads GAGVSQSPSNKVTEKGKDVELRCDPISGHTALYWYRQSLGQGLEFLIYFQGNSAPDKSGLPSDRFSAERTGGSVSTLTIQRTQQEDSAVYLCASSRPLGSYEQYFGPGTRLTVT.

The chain carries TRBV19 and TRBJ2-7; 9 bases fit TRBD2. Germline V gene lookup returns CDR1 LNHDA and CDR2 SQIVND (reference sequence). CDR3 length: 16 amino acids. The V gene end was trimmed by 3 bases and the J gene end by 1 base; junction bases not matched to a gene: 7. The CDR3 DNA is TGTGCCAGTAGTATTAGTAGCGGGAGTGGGTCCTACGAGCAGTACTTC. It yields the protein CASSISSGSGSYEQYF.

This chain uses TRBV9 with TRBJ2-3; D is uncertain. This CDR3 has 15 residues. Trimming shortened V by 5 bases and J by 0 bases, and 13 bases separated the two germline ends. Looked up from germline, CDR1 is SGDLS and CDR2 is YYNGEE. The DNA of the CDR3 is TGTGCCAGCAGTAGTTGGAGTGCTAGCACAGATACGCAGTATTTT. Protein product: CASSSWSASTDTQYF.

The chain carries TRBV2 and TRBJ2-7; no clear D. V lost 5 bases and J 0 bases, leaving 23 bases between the germline ends. There are 18 residues in the CDR3. From germline, CDR1 is SNHLY and CDR2 FYNNEI. The chain's CDR3 is CASSTPHVGIISSYEQYF. Written as DNA, the CDR3 is TGTGCCAGCAGTACACCGCACGTAGGAATCATTAGCTCCTACGAGCAGTACTTC. Combining the CDR3 with reference TRBV2 and TRBJ2-7 gives the whole variable domain EPEVTQTPSHQVTQMGQEVILRCVPISNHLYFYWYRQILGQKVEFLVSFYNNEISEKSEIFDDQFSVERPDGSNFTLKIRSTKLEDSAMYFCASSTPHVGIISSYEQYFGPGTRLTVT.

The CDR3 here is CASSYGRGREKLFF. The CDR3 DNA is TGTGCCAGCAGTTACGGGAGGGGGAGGGAAAAACTGTTTTTT. The rearrangement uses TRBV6-5 and TRBJ1-4, with TRBD1 as a possible D gene (6 bases). V was shortened by 2 bases and J by 8 bases, with 12 bases between the two germline ends. This CDR3 contains 14 residues. Per the germline V gene, CDR1 is MNHEY and CDR2 is SVGAGI.

This chain links TRBV27 with TRBJ2-7, with 7 bases identical to TRBD1. The CDR3 runs to 16 residues. Germline CDR1 MNHEY, CDR2 SMNVEV (reference sequence). The V and J ends lost 6 bases and 0 bases, in that order; junction bases with no gene match: 11. The CDR3 is CASSLDRARSSYEQYF. The CDR3 DNA is TGTGCCAGCAGCCTCGACAGGGCCCGAAGCTCCTACGAGCAGTACTTC.

The chain is built from TRBV5-1 and TRBJ2-7; 7 bases match TRBD2. This CDR3 comprises 15 residues. V shed 1 base and J 4 bases; nucleotides not matched to a gene: 8. Germline V CDR1 and CDR2: SGHRS, YFSETQ. CDR3 bases: TGCGCCAGCAGCTTGCTCGGCGGGAGTATGTACGAGCAGTACTTC. Its translation is CASSLLGGSMYEQYF.